The T cell receptor (beta chain) under discussion was sequenced for a study of OX40 agonist ivuxolimab in advanced cancers. About the study: The patients received ivuxolimab by intravenous route every 2 weeks at 0.01 to 10 mg/kg. Study-level points and caveats: People who partly responded at 0.1-3.0 mg/kg had some of the least clonal expansion seen. Among T cells, CD8+ cells averaged more expanded clones than CD4+ cells. Certain nonresponders additionally had low normalized T-cell clonal expansion.

This clone was picked up a small number of times. What it binds is unknown. Assay: immunoSEQ multiplex PCR; the TCRdb copy retains only in-frame clones and omits some. The sample consists of tens of thousands of clones, less than 95% of them appearing once. V lost 8 bases and J lost 1, with 8 bases in between. CDR3 size: 13 residues. The germline V gene encodes CDR1 MDHEN and CDR2 SYDVKM. The source of this sequence is an adult with an advanced solid tumor such as melanoma, head and neck, liver or kidney cancer. The chain employs TRBV28 and TRBJ2-2, with D uncertain. The material sequenced was CD4+ or CD8+ T cells sorted from blood, taken in a trial of the OX40 agonist ivuxolimab. The DNA for the CDR3 is TGTGCCAGCCAACACCAGAACACCGGGGAGCTGTTTTTT. It codes for CASQHQNTGELFF.